This T cell receptor beta chain emerged from a study of T cells expressing NK-cell markers. In germline, CDR1 is SGHVS, CDR2 FNYEAQ. The CDR3 contains 15 residues. The authors generated TCR beta cDNA through 5'RACE template switching with UMIs. TCRdb re-called the 5' RACE reads and shows each CDR3 protein once, DNA omitted. The sample table includes roughly 390,000 distinct CDR3 sequences. Sequencing used blood T cells: a sorted CD56 or NKG2C T cell subset, CD4+ or CD8+ T cells, or bulk PBMC T cells (not recorded which). The rearrangement joins TRBV7-6 to TRBJ2-3; TCRdb picks TRBD1, but there is no DNA to check that call. The clonotype comes from a woman between 45 and 60 years old in good health. The CDR3 region is CASSPRGVLADTQYF. Variable domain in full (rest from reference TRBV7-6 and TRBJ2-3): GAGVSQSPRYKVTKRGQDVALRCDPISGHVSLYWYRQALGQGPEFLTYFNYEAQQDKSGLPNDRFSAERPEGSISTLTIQRTEQRDSAMYRCASSPRGVLADTQYFGPGTRLTVL.